The source of this TCR beta chain is a study of cytotoxic CD8 clonotypes in ibrutinib-treated CLL. Study details: For this cohort, patients were some eleven relapsed/refractory and some 15 treatment-naive, while 17 were IGHV unmutated. The sample average was 255,043 productive templates and roughly 94,000 productive rearrangements. General study findings and limits: Clonality was higher at baseline than in age-matched healthy donors and tracked circulating CD8+ T-cell counts. Treatment saw public clonotypes, which were uncommon, either contract or stay stable.

In this sample, this clone turned up a few times. Antigen specificity is unknown. Assay: immunoSEQ multiplex PCR; the TCRdb copy retains only in-frame clones and omits some. The repertoire consists of about 200,000 clones, with over 60% occurring once and the leading ten covering 10% to 15%. The germline V gene has CDR1 SGHAT and CDR2 FQNNGV. V was pared by 8 bases and J by 4 bases, with 14 bases between. This CDR3 has 13 amino acids. The clonotype was recovered from a human donor with chronic lymphocytic leukemia. Sequencing used PBMCs, obtained after 24 months of ibrutinib treatment. The rearrangement uses TRBV11-2 and TRBJ1-2; D is unresolved. In DNA, the CDR3 is TGTGCCAGCGCCTATCGGGGAGTCTATGGCTACACCTTC. Its translation: CASAYRGVYGYTF.